Presented here are 14 T cell receptor beta chains from one specimen sequenced in a study of T cells in Graves' hyperthyroidism and ophthalmopathy. Authors of the study amplified TCR beta CDR3 regions from RNA transcripts. First-round RT-PCR targeting the TCR CDR3 was performed with the HTBI primer set. MiXCR, run by TCRdb on the multiplex PCR reads, gives a single entry per CDR3 protein. Counted here are hundreds of thousands of distinct CDR3 sequences, over 12% occurring once; the ten biggest clones make up 25% to 30%. The sample taken for sequencing was blood. These receptors all stem from a man aged 50 to 60 with Graves' ophthalmopathy.

This rearrangement joins TRBV12-3 or TRBV12-4 to TRBJ2-1; TRBD2 might be the D (7 bases). The ends were cut back, 6 bases at V and 1 base at J, with 10 bases in the middle. This CDR3 has 14 amino acids. In nucleotides, the CDR3 is TGTGCCAGCAGAGGGGGGGGGTCCTACAATGAGCAGTTCTTC. It encodes CASRGGGSYNEQFF.

The chain's CDR3 is CATSDSQAGYNEQFF. The CDR3 DNA is TGTGCCACCAGTGATTCCCAAGCGGGATACAATGAGCAGTTCTTC. The chain employs TRBV24-1 and TRBJ2-1; 7 nucleotides match TRBD2. The CDR3 is 15 residues long. V trimming: 2 bases; J trimming: 4 bases; junction bases outside the gene matches: 4. Germline CDR1 KGHDR, CDR2 SFDVKD.

This clonotype was observed many times. The CDR3 sequence: CASSLTGGASSYEQYF. The CDR3 DNA sequence: TGTGCCAGCTCACTTACTGGCGGGGCGAGCTCCTACGAGCAGTACTTC. The V gene is TRBV18, the J gene TRBJ2-7; the D gene is possibly TRBD2 (6 bases). CDR1 is KGHSH and CDR2 is LQKENI in the germline V gene. CDR3 length: 16 amino acids. Trimming removed 4 bases from V and 0 bases from J, with 16 bases in between.

This clonotype has at least ten counts. The J gene is TRBJ2-7, the V gene TRBV3-1; a weak D match, TRBD2 (6 bases). The CDR3 has 13 amino acids. V was shortened by 7 bases and J by 2 bases, with 12 bases between the two germline ends. CDR1 is LGHDT, CDR2 YNNKEL, per germline (reference sequence). CDR3 loop: CASTDGGTYEQYF. For the CDR3, the DNA is TGTGCCAGCACCGATGGGGGGACCTACGAGCAGTACTTC.

This clonotype was seen ten or more times. The chain employs TRBV12-3 or TRBV12-4 and TRBJ1-5, with D hard to call. The germline V and J ends were trimmed by 3 bases and 5 bases, with 8 bases remaining between them. The CDR3 sequence is 13 residues long. As DNA, the CDR3 is TGTGCCAGCAGTTTGGAGGACTATCAGCCCCAGCATTTT. Its translation: CASSLEDYQPQHF.

This chain links TRBV6-1 with TRBJ2-1, with TRBD2 identical over 8 bases. The CDR3 is made up of 16 amino acids. CDR1 is MNHNS, CDR2 SASEGT, per germline. The V segment lost 7 bases and the J segment 4 bases; nucleotides outside the gene matches: 12. The CDR3 nucleotides read TGTGCCAGCAACATAACGAGCGGGAGCGGATACAATGAGCAGTTCTTC. This encodes CASNITSGSGYNEQFF.

This chain uses TRBV29-1 with TRBJ2-2, with 7 bases that match TRBD2. The germline gives CDR1 SQVTM, CDR2 ANQGSEA. Trimming at V came to 1 base and at J to 3 bases, leaving 5 bases not matched to a gene. The CDR3 runs to 15 residues. CDR3 amino acids: CSVEVAGVDTGELFF. The CDR3 coding sequence is TGCAGCGTTGAAGTGGCGGGAGTCGACACCGGGGAGCTGTTTTTT.

The CDR3 nucleotides read TGCAGTGCTAGTGCTTTGGGAGATACGCAGTATTTT. Translating gives CSASALGDTQYF. V usage is TRBV20-1 and J usage is TRBJ2-3; D remains ambiguous. The CDR3 has 12 residues. CDR1 is DFQATT and CDR2 is SNEGSKA in the germline V gene (reference sequence). The germline V and J ends were trimmed by 3 bases and 5 bases, with 9 bases remaining between them.

This clonotype was counted many times. The chain links TRBV3-1 to TRBJ1-1; the match to TRBD1 covers 8 bases. This CDR3 has 13 amino acids. From germline, CDR1 is LGHDT and CDR2 YNNKEL (reference sequence). J was trimmed by 11 bases and V by 1 base; bases with no gene match: 6. In DNA, the CDR3 is TGTGCCAGCAGCCAAGGTACAGGGGGATTTGCTTTCTTT. Protein product: CASSQGTGGFAFF.

The chain is built from TRBV4-2 and TRBJ2-7, with 7 bases aligning to TRBD1. Germline lookup yields CDR1 LGHNA and CDR2 YNFKEQ. The CDR3 is 16 amino acids. Unmatched junction bases numbered 6, after V lost 1 base and J lost 0 bases. CDR3 amino acids: CASSQGRTGLSYEQYF. CDR3 nucleotides: TGTGCCAGCAGCCAAGGGAGGACAGGACTCTCCTACGAGCAGTACTTC.

This clonotype was counted ten times or more. The V and J genes are TRBV11-1 and TRBJ2-7; 11 nucleotides match TRBD2. The CDR3 covers 15 residues. J was trimmed by 3 bases and V by 5 bases; bases with no gene match: 6. Per germline, CDR1 SGHAT and CDR2 FQDESV (reference sequence). CDR3 amino acids: CASSRRGTSGYEQYF. Written as DNA, the CDR3 is TGTGCCAGCAGCCGGAGGGGGACTAGCGGCTACGAGCAGTACTTC.

The V gene is TRBV6-1, the J gene TRBJ2-7; 9 nucleotides agree with TRBD2. Trimming took 7 bases from V and 7 from J; bases not matched to a gene: 17. The CDR3 extends over 16 amino acids. The germline V gene has CDR1 MNHNS and CDR2 SASEGT. The CDR3 loop reads CASTGLASHGRGEQYF. The CDR3 DNA reads TGTGCCAGCACCGGACTAGCGAGTCACGGGCGCGGTGAGCAGTACTTC.

This clonotype appeared many times. The chain has TRBV9 and TRBJ2-1, with 11 bases matching TRBD2. With 0 bases clipped from V and 10 bases from J, the junction kept 6 bases outside the gene matches. Germline CDR1 is SGDLS and CDR2 is YYNGEE. The CDR3 length is 15 residues. The CDR3 loop reads CASSVDSGRAMEQFF. The DNA for the CDR3 is TGTGCCAGCAGCGTAGATAGCGGGAGGGCTATGGAGCAGTTCTTC.

Regarding this clonotype: With a much larger clone just one base away, this may be a read error. The CDR3 nucleotides are TGTGCCAGCGGACCCGGGCGGCTAGCCAAAAACATTCAGCACTTC. It specifies CASGPGRLAKNIQHF. The chain joins TRBV6-2 or TRBV6-3 to TRBJ2-4; weak D call: TRBD2 (5 bases). Germline loops: CDR1 MNHEY, CDR2 SVGEGT. CDR3 length equals 15 residues.